Listed below are T cell receptor beta chains from one sample, sequenced in a study of CD8+ T cells in alopecia areata. Assay used: immunoSEQ multiplex PCR; TCRdb lists only in-frame clones, some missing. The data contain about 110,000 clones, roughly 64% of them seen just once; the ten biggest clones take up 20% to 25%. Sequenced: CD8+ T cells sorted from blood. All receptors come from a human donor in good health. Both conserved end residues are trimmed from each CDR3. Fields, in order: V gene, J gene, clone size, CDR3 protein. Clone sizes are given selectively: once, few, many, or a class where the clone is expanded.

>TRBV28|TRBJ2-7|NA
ASSFSRGIHEQY
>TRBV4-3|TRBJ2-5|few
ASSQVLAGRCQETQY
>TRBV7-2|TRBJ2-5|NA
ASSPQGAWETQY
>TRBV30|TRBJ2-5|NA
AWSDHREKY
>TRBV5-1|TRBJ2-3|NA
ASSLLPELTDTQY
>TRBV27|TRBJ2-7|NA
ASSLWGLAYEQY
>TRBV6-5|TRBJ1-5|few
ASGRPQH
>TRBV4-1|TRBJ2-1|NA
ASSYPGLASYNEQF
>TRBV5-6|TRBJ2-5|NA
ASSETGGQETQY
>TRBV4-1|TRBJ1-6|few
ASSQAPGHNSPLH
>TRBV5-6|TRBJ2-7|NA
ASSWDSRTREQY
>TRBV13|TRBJ1-5|NA
ASSLRGNQPQH
>TRBV2|TRBJ1-6|few
AGRRDDNDYNSPLH
>TRBV7-9|TRBJ2-3|NA
ASSLGPRSASTDTQY
>TRBV13|TRBJ2-7|NA
ASSPSTGLVSEKYEQY
>TRBV15|TRBJ2-5|NA
ATSTNPGSTQY
>TRBV23-1|TRBJ1-2|NA
ASTQQGRLGFGYT
>TRBV29-1|TRBJ2-1|NA
SVGGTSALSSYNEQF
>TRBV5-6|TRBJ2-1|few
ASSSGGQAQF
>TRBV30|TRBJ2-3|NA
AWSPGTSSNTDTQY
>TRBV9|TRBJ2-1|few
ASSVEGYANEQF
>TRBV6-9|TRBJ2-7|NA
ASSTQDRTYEQY
>TRBV7-8|TRBJ2-3|NA
ASSLAGVRVSSDTQY
>TRBV28|TRBJ2-1|NA
ASSLWSRDTHNEQF
>TRBV27|TRBJ2-5|NA
ASSLRLGEEETQY
>TRBV9|TRBJ1-6|NA
ASSVRTGSPLH
>TRBV29-1|TRBJ2-2|few
SVAGRNTGELF